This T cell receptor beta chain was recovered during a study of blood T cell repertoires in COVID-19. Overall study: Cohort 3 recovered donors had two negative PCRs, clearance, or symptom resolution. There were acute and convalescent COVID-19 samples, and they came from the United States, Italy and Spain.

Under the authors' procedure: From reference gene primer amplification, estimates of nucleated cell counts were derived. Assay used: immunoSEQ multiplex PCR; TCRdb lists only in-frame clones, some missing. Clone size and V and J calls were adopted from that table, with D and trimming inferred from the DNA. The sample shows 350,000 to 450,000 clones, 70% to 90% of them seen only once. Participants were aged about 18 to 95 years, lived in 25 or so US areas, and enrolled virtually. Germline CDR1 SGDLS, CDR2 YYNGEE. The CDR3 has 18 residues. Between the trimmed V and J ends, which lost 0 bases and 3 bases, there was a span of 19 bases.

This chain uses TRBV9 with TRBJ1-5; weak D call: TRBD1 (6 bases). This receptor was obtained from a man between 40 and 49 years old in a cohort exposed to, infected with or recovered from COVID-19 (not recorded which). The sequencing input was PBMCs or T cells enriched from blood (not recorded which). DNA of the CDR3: TGTGCCAGCAGCGTAGTCAGTCGGTGGCAGGGGATCAATCAGCCCCAGCATTTT. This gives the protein CASSVVSRWQGINQPQHF.